The subject of this entry is one TCR beta chain. Its matching antigen is unknown. Scientists made TCR beta cDNA using 5'RACE template switching with UMIs. TCRdb re-called the 5' RACE reads and shows each CDR3 protein once, DNA omitted. The sample data list fewer than 400,000 distinct CDR3 sequences. This sample was taken from a study of T cells expressing NK-cell markers. Study-wide context: Serological testing identified seven of the eight sequenced donors as HCMV-seropositive and one as seronegative. Whole-study results and caveats: The study left the HCMV specificity of expanded NKG2C+ T cell clones unresolved.

Sequencing input: blood T cells: a sorted CD56 or NKG2C T cell subset, CD4+ or CD8+ T cells, or bulk PBMC T cells (not recorded which). The receptor was isolated from a woman in her forties or fifties in good health.

Here the CDR3 reads CASSLEGTANEKLFF. The genes are TRBV5-5 and TRBJ1-4. Per germline, CDR1 SGHKS and CDR2 YYEKEE (reference sequence). The CDR3 totals 15 residues. Combining the CDR3 with reference TRBV5-5 and TRBJ1-4 gives the whole variable domain DAGVTQSPTHLIKTRGQQVTLRCSPISGHKSVSWYQQVLGQGPQFIFQYYEKEERGRGNFPDRFSARQFPNYSSELNVNALLLGDSALYLCASSLEGTANEKLFFGSGTQLSVL.